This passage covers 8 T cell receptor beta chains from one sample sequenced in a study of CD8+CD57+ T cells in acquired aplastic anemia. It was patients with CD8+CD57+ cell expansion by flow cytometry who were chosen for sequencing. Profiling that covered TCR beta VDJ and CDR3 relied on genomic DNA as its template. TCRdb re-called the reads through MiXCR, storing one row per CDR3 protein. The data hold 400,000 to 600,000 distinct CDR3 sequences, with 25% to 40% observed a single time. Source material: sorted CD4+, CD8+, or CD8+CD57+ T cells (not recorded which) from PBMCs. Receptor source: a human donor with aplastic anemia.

CDR3 in amino acids: CASTRTGANEQFF. Written as DNA, the CDR3 is TGTGCCAGCACCAGGACAGGGGCCAATGAGCAGTTCTTC. This chain joins TRBV6-1 and TRBJ2-1; TRBD1 agrees at 9 bases. The V and J ends lost 7 bases and 6 bases, in that order; junction bases with no gene match: 4. This CDR3 comprises 13 residues. Germline CDR1 is MNHNS and CDR2 is SASEGT.

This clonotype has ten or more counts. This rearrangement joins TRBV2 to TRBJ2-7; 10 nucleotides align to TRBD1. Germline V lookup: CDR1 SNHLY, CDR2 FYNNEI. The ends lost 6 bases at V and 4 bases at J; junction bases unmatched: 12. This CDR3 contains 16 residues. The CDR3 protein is CASRGTGARSGYEQYF. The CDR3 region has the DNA TGTGCCAGCAGGGGGACAGGGGCTCGGTCTGGGTACGAGCAGTACTTC.

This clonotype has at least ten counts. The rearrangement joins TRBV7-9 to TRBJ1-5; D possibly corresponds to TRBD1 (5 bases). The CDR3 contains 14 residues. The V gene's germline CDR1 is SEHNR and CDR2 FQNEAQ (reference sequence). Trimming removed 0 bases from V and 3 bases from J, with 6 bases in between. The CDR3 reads CASSLAGDNQPQHF. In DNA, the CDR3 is TGTGCCAGCAGCTTAGCAGGGGACAATCAGCCCCAGCATTTT.

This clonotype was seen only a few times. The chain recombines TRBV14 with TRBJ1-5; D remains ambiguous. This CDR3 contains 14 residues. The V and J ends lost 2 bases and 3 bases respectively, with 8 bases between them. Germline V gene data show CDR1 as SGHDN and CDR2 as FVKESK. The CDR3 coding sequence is TGTGCCAGCAGCCAAAACCGGAACAATCAGCCCCAGCATTTT. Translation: CASSQNRNNQPQHF.

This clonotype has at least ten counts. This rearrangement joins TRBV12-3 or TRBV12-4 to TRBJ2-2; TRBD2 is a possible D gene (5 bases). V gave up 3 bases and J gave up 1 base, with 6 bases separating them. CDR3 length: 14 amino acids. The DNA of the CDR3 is TGTGCCAGCAGTTTCGCGGGGAACACCGGGGAGCTGTTTTTT. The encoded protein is CASSFAGNTGELFF.

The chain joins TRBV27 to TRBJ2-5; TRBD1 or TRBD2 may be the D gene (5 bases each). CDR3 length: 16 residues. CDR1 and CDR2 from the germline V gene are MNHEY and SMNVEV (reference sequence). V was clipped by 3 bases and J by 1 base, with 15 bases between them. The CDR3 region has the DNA TGTGCCAGCAGTTTTGGGGCGGGCTCCCCCCAAGAGACCCAGTACTTC. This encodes CASSFGAGSPQETQYF.

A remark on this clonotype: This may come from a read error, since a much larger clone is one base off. The CDR3 nucleotides are TGTGCCAGCAGCCTGACAGGGACCGGGGAGCTGCTTTTT. Amino acids: CASSLTGTGELLF. J is TRBJ2-2 and V is TRBV7-3; 7 bases fit TRBD1. CDR1 SGHTA and CDR2 FQGTGA come from the germline V gene. The CDR3 consists of 13 residues.

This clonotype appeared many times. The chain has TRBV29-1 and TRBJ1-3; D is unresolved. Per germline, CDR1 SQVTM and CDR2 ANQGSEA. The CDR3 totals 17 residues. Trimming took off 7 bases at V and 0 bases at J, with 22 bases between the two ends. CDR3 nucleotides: TGCAGCGGGGAGAGGGTGGCCGTGAATGACTCTGGAAACACCATATATTTT. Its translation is CSGERVAVNDSGNTIYF.